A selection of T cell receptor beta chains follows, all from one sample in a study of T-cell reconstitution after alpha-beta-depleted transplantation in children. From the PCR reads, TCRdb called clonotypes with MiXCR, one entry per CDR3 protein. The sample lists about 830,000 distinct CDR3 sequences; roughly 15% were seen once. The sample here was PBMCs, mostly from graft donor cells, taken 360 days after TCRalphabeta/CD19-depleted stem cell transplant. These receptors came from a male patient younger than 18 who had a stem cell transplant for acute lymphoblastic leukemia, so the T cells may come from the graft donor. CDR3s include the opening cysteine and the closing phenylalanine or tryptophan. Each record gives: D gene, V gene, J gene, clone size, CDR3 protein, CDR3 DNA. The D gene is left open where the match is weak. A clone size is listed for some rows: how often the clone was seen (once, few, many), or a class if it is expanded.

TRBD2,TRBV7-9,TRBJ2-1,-,CASSPGLAGEVYNEQFF,TGTGCCAGCAGCCCGGGACTAGCGGGAGAGGTCTACAATGAGCAGTTCTTC
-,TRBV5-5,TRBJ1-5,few,CASSLGTGHSNQPQHF,TGTGCCAGCAGCTTGGGTACGGGCCATAGCAATCAGCCCCAGCATTTT
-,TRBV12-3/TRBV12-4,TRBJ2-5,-,CASSPLQGYETQYF,TGTGCCAGCAGCCCATTGCAGGGGTACGAGACCCAGTACTTC
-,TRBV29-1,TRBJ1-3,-,CSVVQELGNTIYF,TGCAGCGTTGTGCAGGAGCTTGGAAACACCATATATTTT
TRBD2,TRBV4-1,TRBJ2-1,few,CASSQRAGLASNEQFF,TGCGCCAGCAGCCAAAGAGCGGGACTAGCCTCCAATGAGCAGTTCTTC
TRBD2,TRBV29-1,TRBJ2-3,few,CSVVPRLAPTDTQYF,TGCAGCGTTGTGCCCCGACTAGCCCCCACAGATACGCAGTATTTT
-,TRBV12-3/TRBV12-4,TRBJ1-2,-,CASSLSRAGSHGYTF,TGTGCCAGCAGTTTATCCCGGGCAGGGAGTCATGGCTACACCTTC
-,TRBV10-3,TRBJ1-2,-,CAISESDSANYGYTF,TGTGCCATCAGTGAGTCTGACAGCGCTAACTATGGCTACACCTTC
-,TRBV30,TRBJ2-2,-,CAWSVLPHFTGELFF,TGTGCCTGGAGTGTACTTCCCCACTTCACCGGGGAGCTGTTTTTT
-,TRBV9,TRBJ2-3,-,CASSVGDTDTQYF,TGTGCCAGCAGCGTAGGGGACACAGATACGCAGTATTTT
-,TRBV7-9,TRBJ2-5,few,CASSLVNYQETQYF,TGTGCCAGCAGCTTAGTAAACTACCAAGAGACCCAGTACTTC
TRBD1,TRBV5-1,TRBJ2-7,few,CASSPDRDVDEQYF,TGCGCCAGCAGCCCGGACAGGGATGTCGACGAGCAGTACTTC
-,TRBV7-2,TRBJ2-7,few,CASRGPGSYTYEQYF,TGTGCCAGCAGGGGGCCCGGGTCATATACCTACGAGCAGTACTTC
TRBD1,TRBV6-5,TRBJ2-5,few,CAGGQGGRETQYF,TGTGCCGGAGGACAGGGAGGCAGGGAGACCCAGTACTTC
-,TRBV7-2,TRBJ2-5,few,CASSLAFGSGLNQETQYF,TGTGCCAGCAGCTTAGCGTTTGGGTCGGGACTCAACCAAGAGACCCAGTACTTC
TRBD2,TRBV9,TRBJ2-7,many,CASSVRASGKYEQYF,TGTGCCAGCAGCGTAAGGGCTAGCGGGAAATACGAGCAGTACTTC
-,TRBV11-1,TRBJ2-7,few,CASSSMSLFVEQYF,TGTGCCAGCAGCTCGATGAGTCTCTTTGTCGAGCAGTACTTC
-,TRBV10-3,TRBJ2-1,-,CAISATKGTTDNEQFF,TGTGCCATCAGTGCTACTAAGGGGACAACTGACAATGAGCAGTTCTTC
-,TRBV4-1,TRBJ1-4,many,CASSQESGIVGEKLFF,TGCGCCAGCAGCCAAGAATCGGGCATAGTAGGTGAAAAACTGTTTTTT
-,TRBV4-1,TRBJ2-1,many,CASSQGPMMRNEQFF,TGCGCCAGCAGCCAAGGCCCCATGATGAGAAATGAGCAGTTCTTC
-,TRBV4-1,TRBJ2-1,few,CASSQDAVSASGFF,TGCGCCAGCAGCCAAGATGCAGTATCGGCATCGGGGTTCTTC
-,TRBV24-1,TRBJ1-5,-,CATSDLSQPQHF,TGTGCCACCAGTGACCTGAGTCAGCCCCAGCATTTT
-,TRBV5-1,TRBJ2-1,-,CASSISPASGQFF,TGCGCCAGCAGCATATCTCCGGCCTCGGGGCAGTTCTTC
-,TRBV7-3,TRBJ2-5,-,CASSPPNEETQYF,TGTGCCAGCAGCCCCCCCAACGAAGAGACCCAGTACTTC
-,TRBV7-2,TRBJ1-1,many,CASSPWQGLNTEAFF,TGTGCCAGCAGCCCGTGGCAGGGGCTGAACACTGAAGCTTTCTTT
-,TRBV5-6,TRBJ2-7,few,CASSVGTLWGYEQYF,TGTGCCAGCAGCGTCGGGACTTTATGGGGTTACGAGCAGTACTTC
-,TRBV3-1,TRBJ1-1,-,CASSRPRAAAGYTEAFF,TGTGCCAGCAGCCGACCAAGGGCCGCGGCGGGGTACACTGAAGCTTTCTTT
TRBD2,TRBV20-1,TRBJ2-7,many,CSARSPPSGRASYEQYF,TGCAGTGCTAGATCTCCTCCAAGCGGGAGGGCCTCCTACGAGCAGTACTTC
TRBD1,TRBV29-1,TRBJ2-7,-,CSVFGQGYEQYF,TGCAGCGTTTTCGGACAGGGCTACGAGCAGTACTTC
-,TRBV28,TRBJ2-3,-,CASSSIASSSTDTQYF,TGTGCCAGCAGTTCCATAGCGAGCAGTAGCACAGATACGCAGTATTTT
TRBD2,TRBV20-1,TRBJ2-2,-,CSALPGTSMDGELFF,TGCAGTGCCCTCCCCGGGACTAGTATGGACGGGGAGCTGTTTTTT
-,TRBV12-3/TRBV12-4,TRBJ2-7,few,CASSRDWTYEQYF,TGTGCCAGCAGCAGGGACTGGACCTACGAGCAGTACTTC
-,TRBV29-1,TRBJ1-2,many,CSVERADYGYTF,TGCAGCGTTGAACGGGCAGACTATGGCTACACCTTC
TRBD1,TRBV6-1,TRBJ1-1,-,CASSSTGGTNTEAFF,TGTGCCAGCAGCTCCACAGGGGGTACGAACACTGAAGCTTTCTTT
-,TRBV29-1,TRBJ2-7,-,CSVDNQGYEQYF,TGCAGCGTTGACAACCAAGGCTACGAGCAGTACTTC
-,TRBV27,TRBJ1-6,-,CASSFGRGAAYNSPLHF,TGTGCCAGCAGTTTCGGCCGTGGAGCGGCCTATAATTCACCCCTCCACTTT
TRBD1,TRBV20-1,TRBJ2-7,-,CSASPGQGAQDEQYF,TGCAGTGCTAGTCCAGGACAGGGGGCTCAGGACGAGCAGTACTTC
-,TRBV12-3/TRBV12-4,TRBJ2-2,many,CASRHRDPANTGELFF,TGTGCCAGCAGGCACAGGGATCCCGCGAACACCGGGGAGCTGTTTTTT
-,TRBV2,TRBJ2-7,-,CASNRRDLRYEQYF,TGTGCCAGCAACAGGCGAGACCTCCGCTACGAGCAGTACTTC
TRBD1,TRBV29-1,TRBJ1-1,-,CSANGQGNTEAFF,TGCAGCGCAAACGGACAGGGGAACACTGAAGCTTTCTTT
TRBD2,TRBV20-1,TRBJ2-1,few,CCARDPLTSGSSYNEQFF,TGCTGTGCTAGAGATCCCTTGACTAGCGGGAGCTCCTACAATGAGCAGTTCTTC
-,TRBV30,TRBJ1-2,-,CAWSVAVTNYGYTF,TGTGCCTGGAGTGTGGCAGTTACTAACTATGGCTACACCTTC
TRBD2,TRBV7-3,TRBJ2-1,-,CASSPQRAGVSGEQFF,TGTGCCAGCAGCCCCCAACGGGCGGGAGTGAGCGGTGAGCAGTTCTTC
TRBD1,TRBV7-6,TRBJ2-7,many,CASSLEDRGPYEQYF,TGTGCCAGCAGCTTAGAGGACAGGGGGCCCTACGAGCAGTACTTC
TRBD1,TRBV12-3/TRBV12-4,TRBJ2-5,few,CASSSGTGKYF,TGTGCCAGCAGTTCCGGGACAGGGAAGTACTTC
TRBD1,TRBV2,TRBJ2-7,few,CASSFRQGARYEQYF,TGTGCCAGCAGTTTCAGACAGGGGGCAAGGTACGAGCAGTACTTC
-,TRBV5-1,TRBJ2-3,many,CASSIPLSRDPNTDTQYF,TGCGCCAGCAGCATACCCTTATCCAGGGACCCCAACACAGATACGCAGTATTTT
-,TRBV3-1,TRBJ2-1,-,CASSQGPGGYNEQFF,TGTGCCAGCAGCCAAGGACCAGGAGGGTACAATGAGCAGTTCTTC
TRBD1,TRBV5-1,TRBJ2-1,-,CASSTGQAGVYNEQFF,TGCGCCAGCAGCACCGGACAGGCGGGCGTCTACAATGAGCAGTTCTTC
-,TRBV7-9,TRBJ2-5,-,CASSSTPYETQYF,TGTGCCAGCAGCTCCACCCCTTACGAGACCCAGTACTTC
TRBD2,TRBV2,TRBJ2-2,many,CASSGTSGNTGELFF,TGTGCCAGCAGTGGGACTAGCGGGAACACCGGGGAGCTGTTTTTT
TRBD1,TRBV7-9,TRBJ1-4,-,CASSSGQGTEKLFF,TGTGCCAGCAGCTCGGGACAGGGGACCGAAAAACTGTTTTTT
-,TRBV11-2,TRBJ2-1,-,CASSFYPQGGDEQFF,TGTGCCAGCAGCTTTTACCCTCAGGGGGGCGATGAGCAGTTCTTC
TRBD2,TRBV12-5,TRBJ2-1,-,CASGAGWTSIDEQFF,TGTGCTAGTGGTGCGGGTTGGACTAGCATAGATGAGCAGTTCTTC
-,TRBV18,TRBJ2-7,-,CASSPDFGGEQYF,TGTGCCAGCTCACCCGACTTTGGGGGCGAGCAGTACTTC